This T cell receptor beta chain emerged from a study of regulatory T cells in long-lasting Graves disease. The sample holds many counts of this clonotype. In building TCR beta libraries, iRepertoire HTBI primers were used together with Arm-PCR of CDR3 regions. TCRdb re-called the multiplex PCR reads with MiXCR, one entry per CDR3 protein. The sample contains fewer than 550,000 distinct CDR3 sequences, roughly 15% of which appear only once. Described time point: newly diagnosed GD, antithyroid drugs for less than 3 months. Generation of the TCR library employed RNA extracted from PBMCs. These data were also filed under a second study, of T cells in Graves' hyperthyroidism and ophthalmopathy. This second study notes: Within blood appeared most thyroid clonotypes that had expanded above 0.001.

The clonotype originates from a middle-aged woman with Graves disease. Sequenced material: peripheral blood mononuclear cells (PBMCs), taken at new diagnosis, from a patient treated with antithyroid drugs.

For the CDR3, the DNA is TGCAGCACCGAAGAGACCCAGTACTTC. Its protein product is CSTEETQYF. This chain uses TRBV29-1 with TRBJ2-5; D unresolved. The ends were cut back, 8 bases at V and 3 bases at J, with 4 bases in the middle. The CDR3 covers 9 residues. The germline V gene has CDR1 SQVTM and CDR2 ANQGSEA.